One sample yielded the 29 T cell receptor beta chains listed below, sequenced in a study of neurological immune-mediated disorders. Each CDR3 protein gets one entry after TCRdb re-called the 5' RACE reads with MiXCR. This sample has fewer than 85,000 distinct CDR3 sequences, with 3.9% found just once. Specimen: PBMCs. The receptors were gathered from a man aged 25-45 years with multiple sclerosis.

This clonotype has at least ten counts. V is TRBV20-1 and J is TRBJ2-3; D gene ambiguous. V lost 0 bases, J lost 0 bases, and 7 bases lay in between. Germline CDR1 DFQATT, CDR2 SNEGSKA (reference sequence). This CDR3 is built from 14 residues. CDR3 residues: CSARESPSTDTQYF. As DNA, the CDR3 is TGCAGTGCTAGAGAGAGTCCTAGCACAGATACGCAGTATTTT.

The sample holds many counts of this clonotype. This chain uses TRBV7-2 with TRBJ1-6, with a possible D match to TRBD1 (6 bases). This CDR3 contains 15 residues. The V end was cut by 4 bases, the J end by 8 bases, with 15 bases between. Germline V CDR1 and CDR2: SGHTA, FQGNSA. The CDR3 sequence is CASSSKDSTYSPLHF. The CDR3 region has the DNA TGTGCCAGCAGCTCCAAGGACAGCACCTATTCACCCCTCCACTTT.

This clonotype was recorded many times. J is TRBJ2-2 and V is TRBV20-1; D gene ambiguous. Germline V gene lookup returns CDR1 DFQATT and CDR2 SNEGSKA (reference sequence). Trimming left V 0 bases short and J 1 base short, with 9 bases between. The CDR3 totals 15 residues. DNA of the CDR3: TGCAGTGCTAGAGATCGGGTTAAGAACACCGGGGAGCTGTTTTTT. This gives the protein CSARDRVKNTGELFF.

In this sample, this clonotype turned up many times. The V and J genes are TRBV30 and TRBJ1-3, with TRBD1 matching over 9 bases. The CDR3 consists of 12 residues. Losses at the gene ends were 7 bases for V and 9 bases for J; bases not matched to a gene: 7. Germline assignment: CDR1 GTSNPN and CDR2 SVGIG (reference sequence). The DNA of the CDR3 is TGTGCCTATGGGACAGGGTATGGCACCATATATTTT. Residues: CAYGTGYGTIYF.

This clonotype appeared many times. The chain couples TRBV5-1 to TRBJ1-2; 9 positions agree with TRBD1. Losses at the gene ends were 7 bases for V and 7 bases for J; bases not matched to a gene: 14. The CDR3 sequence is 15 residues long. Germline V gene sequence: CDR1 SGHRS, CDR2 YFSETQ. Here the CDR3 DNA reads TGCGCCAGCCGTCCCGGGACAGGGTCCCTTTCTGGCTACACCTTC. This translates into CASRPGTGSLSGYTF.

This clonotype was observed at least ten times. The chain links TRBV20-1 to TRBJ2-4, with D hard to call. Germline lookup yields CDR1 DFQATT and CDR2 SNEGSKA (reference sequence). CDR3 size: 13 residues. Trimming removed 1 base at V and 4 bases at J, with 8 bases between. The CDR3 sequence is CSARAWGKNIQYF. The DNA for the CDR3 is TGCAGTGCTAGAGCATGGGGTAAAAACATTCAGTACTTC.

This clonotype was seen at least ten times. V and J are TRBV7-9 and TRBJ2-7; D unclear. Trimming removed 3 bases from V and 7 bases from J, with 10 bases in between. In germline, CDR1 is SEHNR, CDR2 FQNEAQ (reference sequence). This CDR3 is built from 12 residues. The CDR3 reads CASSLSPGEQYF. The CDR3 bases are TGTGCCAGCAGCTTGTCCCCCGGTGAGCAGTACTTC.

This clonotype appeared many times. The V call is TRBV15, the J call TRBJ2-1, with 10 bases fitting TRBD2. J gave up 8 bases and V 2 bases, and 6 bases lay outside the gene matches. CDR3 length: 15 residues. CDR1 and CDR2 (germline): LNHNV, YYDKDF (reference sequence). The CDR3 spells CATSRQSGGADEQFF. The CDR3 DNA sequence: TGTGCCACCAGCAGACAAAGCGGGGGGGCCGATGAGCAGTTCTTC.

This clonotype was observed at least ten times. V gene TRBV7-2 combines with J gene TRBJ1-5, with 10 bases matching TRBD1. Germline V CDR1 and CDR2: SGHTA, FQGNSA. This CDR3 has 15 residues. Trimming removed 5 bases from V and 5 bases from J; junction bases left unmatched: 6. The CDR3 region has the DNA TGTGCCAGCAGCCGTTGGACAGGGGGAGATCAGCCCCAGCATTTT. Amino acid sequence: CASSRWTGGDQPQHF.

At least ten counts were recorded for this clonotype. DNA of the CDR3: TGCGCCAGCAGCCACGGGGGGCGCTCCTACAATGAGCAGTTCTTC. Protein product: CASSHGGRSYNEQFF. The rearrangement uses TRBV5-1 and TRBJ2-1, with D tentatively TRBD2 (7 bases). This CDR3 comprises 15 residues. Germline V CDR1 and CDR2: SGHRS, YFSETQ. V was pared by 4 bases and J by 0 bases, with 11 bases between.

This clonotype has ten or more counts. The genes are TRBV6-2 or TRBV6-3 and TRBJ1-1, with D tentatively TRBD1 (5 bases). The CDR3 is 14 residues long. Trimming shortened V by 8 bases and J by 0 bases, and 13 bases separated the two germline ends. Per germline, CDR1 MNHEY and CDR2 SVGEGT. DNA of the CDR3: TGTGCCAGCGTTCGCGACAGTGTGAACACTGAAGCTTTCTTT. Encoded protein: CASVRDSVNTEAFF.

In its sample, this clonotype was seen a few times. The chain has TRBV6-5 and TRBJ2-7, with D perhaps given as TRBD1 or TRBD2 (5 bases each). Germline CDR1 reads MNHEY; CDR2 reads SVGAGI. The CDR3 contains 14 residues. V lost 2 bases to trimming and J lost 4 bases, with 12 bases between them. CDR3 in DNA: TGTGCCAGCAGTTACGGGGGAAACTATTACGAGCAGTACTTC. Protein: CASSYGGNYYEQYF.

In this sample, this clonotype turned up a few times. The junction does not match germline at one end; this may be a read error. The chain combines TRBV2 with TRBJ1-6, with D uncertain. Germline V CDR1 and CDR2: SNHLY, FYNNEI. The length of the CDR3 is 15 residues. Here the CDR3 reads CASSRERATNSPLNF. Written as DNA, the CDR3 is TGTGCCAGCAGCCGGGAGCGGGCGACGAATTCACCCCTCAACTTT. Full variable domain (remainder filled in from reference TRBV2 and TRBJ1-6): EPEVTQTPSHQVTQMGQEVILRCVPISNHLYFYWYRQILGQKVEFLVSFYNNEISEKSEIFDDQFSVERPDGSNFTLKIRSTKLEDSAMYFCASSRERATNSPLNFGNGTRLTVT.

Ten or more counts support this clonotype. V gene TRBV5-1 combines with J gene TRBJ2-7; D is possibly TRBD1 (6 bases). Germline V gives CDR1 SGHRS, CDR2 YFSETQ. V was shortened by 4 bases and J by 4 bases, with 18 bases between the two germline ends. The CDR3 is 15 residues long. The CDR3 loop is CASSEKAGTLYEQYF. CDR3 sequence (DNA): TGCGCCAGCAGCGAAAAGGCCGGGACACTTTACGAGCAGTACTTC.

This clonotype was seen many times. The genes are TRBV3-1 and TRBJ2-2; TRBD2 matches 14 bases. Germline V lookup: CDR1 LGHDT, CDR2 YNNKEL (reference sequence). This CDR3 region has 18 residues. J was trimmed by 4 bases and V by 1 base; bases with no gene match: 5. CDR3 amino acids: CASSQGLAGGPGTGELFF. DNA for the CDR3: TGTGCCAGCAGCCAAGGACTAGCGGGGGGGCCTGGCACCGGGGAGCTGTTTTTT.

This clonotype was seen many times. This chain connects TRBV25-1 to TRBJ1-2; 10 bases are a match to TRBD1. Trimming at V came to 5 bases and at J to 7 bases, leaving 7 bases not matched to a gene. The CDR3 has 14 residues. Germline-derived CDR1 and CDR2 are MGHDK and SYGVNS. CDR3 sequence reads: CASSPGQGTSGYTF. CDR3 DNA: TGTGCCAGCAGTCCGGGACAGGGGACTTCTGGCTACACCTTC.

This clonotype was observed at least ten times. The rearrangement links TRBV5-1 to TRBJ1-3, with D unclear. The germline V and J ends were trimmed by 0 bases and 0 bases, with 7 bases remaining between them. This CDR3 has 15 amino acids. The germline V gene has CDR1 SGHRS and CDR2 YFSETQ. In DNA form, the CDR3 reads TGCGCCAGCAGCTTGGACCGGATCTCTGGAAACACCATATATTTT. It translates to CASSLDRISGNTIYF.

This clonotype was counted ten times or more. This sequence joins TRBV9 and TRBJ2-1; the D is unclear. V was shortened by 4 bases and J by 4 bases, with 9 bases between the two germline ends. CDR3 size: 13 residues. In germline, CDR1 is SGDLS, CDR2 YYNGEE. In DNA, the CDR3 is TGTGCCAGCAGCCCATACTTGTACAATGAGCAGTTCTTC. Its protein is CASSPYLYNEQFF.

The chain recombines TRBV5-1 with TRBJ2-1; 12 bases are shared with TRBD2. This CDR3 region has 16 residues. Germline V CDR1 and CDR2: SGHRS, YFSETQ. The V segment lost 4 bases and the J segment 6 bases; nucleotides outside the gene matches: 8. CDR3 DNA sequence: TGCGCCAGCAGCCCCCTTCTAGCGGGGGGGCGCAATGAGCAGTTCTTC. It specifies CASSPLLAGGRNEQFF.

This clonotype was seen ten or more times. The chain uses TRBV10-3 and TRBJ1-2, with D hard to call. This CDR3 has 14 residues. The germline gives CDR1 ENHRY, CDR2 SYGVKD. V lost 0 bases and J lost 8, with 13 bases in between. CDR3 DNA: TGTGCCATCAGTGAGTCCCCCCCCAGAGACGGCTACACCTTC. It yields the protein CAISESPPRDGYTF.

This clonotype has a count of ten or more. The CDR3 nucleotides are TGCAGTGCTAGGGTGGCGGGGGCGGGCAATGAGCAGTTCTTC. Protein: CSARVAGAGNEQFF. The chain joins TRBV20-1 to TRBJ2-1, with D possibly matching TRBD2 (7 bases). Trimming took off 3 bases at V and 6 bases at J, with 15 bases between the two ends. The CDR3 has 14 residues. The germline CDR1 and CDR2 sequences are DFQATT and SNEGSKA (reference sequence).

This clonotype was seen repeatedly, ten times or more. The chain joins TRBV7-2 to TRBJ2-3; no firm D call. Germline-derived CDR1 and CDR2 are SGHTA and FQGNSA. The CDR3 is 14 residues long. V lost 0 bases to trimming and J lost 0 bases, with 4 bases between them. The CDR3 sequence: CASSLAHSTDTQYF. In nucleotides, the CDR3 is TGTGCCAGCAGCTTAGCGCACAGCACAGATACGCAGTATTTT.

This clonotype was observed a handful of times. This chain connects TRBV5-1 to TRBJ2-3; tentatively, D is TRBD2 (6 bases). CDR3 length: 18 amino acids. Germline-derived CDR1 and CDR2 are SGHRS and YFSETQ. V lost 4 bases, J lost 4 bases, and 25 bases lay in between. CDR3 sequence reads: CASSGRGTWGPYSDTQYF. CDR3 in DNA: TGCGCCAGCAGCGGACGCGGGACTTGGGGCCCATATTCAGATACGCAGTATTTT.

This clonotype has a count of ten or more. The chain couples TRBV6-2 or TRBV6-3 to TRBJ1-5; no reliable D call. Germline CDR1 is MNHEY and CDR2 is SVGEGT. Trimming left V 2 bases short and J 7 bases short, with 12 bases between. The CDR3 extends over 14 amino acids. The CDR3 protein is CASSYRPGYQPQHF. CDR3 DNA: TGTGCCAGCAGTTACCGTCCTGGGTACCAGCCCCAGCATTTT.

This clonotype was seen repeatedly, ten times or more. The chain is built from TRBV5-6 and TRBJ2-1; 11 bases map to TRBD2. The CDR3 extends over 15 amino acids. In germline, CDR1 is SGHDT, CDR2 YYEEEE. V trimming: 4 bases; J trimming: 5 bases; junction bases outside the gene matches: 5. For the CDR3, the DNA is TGTGCCAGCAGCCAACTAGCGGGGGCCAACAATGAGCAGTTCTTC. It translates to CASSQLAGANNEQFF.

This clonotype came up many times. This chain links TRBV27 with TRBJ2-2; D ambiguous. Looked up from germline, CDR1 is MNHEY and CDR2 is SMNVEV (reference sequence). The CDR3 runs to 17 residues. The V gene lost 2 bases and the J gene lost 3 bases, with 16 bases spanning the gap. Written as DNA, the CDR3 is TGTGCCAGCAGTTTAGGGTCTCCGGAAGCTTACACCGGGGAGCTGTTTTTT. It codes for CASSLGSPEAYTGELFF.

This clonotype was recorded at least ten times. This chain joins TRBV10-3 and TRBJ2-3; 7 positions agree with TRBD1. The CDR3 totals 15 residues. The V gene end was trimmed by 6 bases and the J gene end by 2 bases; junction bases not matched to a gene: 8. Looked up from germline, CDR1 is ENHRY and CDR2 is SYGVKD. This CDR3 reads CAIRKTQGNTDTQYF. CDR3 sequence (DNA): TGTGCCATCAGGAAGACACAGGGGAACACAGATACGCAGTATTTT.

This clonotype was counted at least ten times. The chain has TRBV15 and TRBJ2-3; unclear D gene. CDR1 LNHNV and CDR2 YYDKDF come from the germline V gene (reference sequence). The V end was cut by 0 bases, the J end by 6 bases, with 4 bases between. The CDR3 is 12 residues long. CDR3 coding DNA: TGTGCCACCAGCAGAGACTGGGATACGCAGTATTTT. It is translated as CATSRDWDTQYF. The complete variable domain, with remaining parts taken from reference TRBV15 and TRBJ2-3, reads DAMVIQNPRYQVTQFGKPVTLSCSQTLNHNVMYWYQQKSSQAPKLLFHYYDKDFNNEADTPDNFQSRRPNTSFCFLDIRSPGLGDTAMYLCATSRDWDTQYFGPGTRLTVL.

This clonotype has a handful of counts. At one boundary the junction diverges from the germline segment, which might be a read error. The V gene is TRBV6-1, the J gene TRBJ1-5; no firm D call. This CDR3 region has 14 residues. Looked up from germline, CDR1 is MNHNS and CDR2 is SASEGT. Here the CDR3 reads CASFSSYSNQPQNF. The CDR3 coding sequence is TGTGCCAGCTTCTCGTCGTATAGCAATCAGCCCCAGAATTTT.